This TCR beta chain comes out of a study of T cells in narcolepsy. A word on this clone: Its specificity is not known.

Overall study results and limits: Reportedly, autoreactive clonotypes were serially detected in patients' blood but not controls'.

Trimming at V came to 8 bases and at J to 7 bases, leaving 11 bases not matched to a gene. The V gene's germline CDR1 is GTSNPN and CDR2 SVGIG (reference sequence). The CDR3 totals 13 residues. TCRdb's copy holds only in-frame clones and misses some; the assay was immunoSEQ multiplex PCR. This sample yields approximately 28,000 clones, of which about four fifths are seen a single time; about 3.4% belongs to the top ten. The TCR was taken from a human donor with narcolepsy. The source material was CD45RA- memory CD4+ T cells from PBMCs. The V gene is TRBV30, the J gene TRBJ2-5; 9 bases map to TRBD2. CDR3 in amino acids: CALVSGGPGTQYF. The CDR3, as DNA: TGTGCCCTAGTCAGCGGGGGGCCCGGGACCCAGTACTTC.